Presented here are 14 T cell receptor beta chains from one specimen sequenced in a study of blood T cells in healthy people across ages. The second PCR ran roughly 7 to 12 cycles with a sample-barcoded 5' primer and J-beta primers. TCRdb used MiXCR to reprocess the 5' RACE reads, holding one entry per CDR3 protein. Counted here are roughly 570,000 distinct CDR3 sequences, about 25% occurring once; the ten biggest clones make up roughly 20%. Material: blood. The receptors here all came from a woman between 65 and 79 years old in good health.

The V and J genes are TRBV29-1 and TRBJ2-5; D is uncertain. This CDR3 comprises 13 residues. Trimming stripped 8 bases from V and 4 bases from J, with 17 bases between. CDR1 is SQVTM and CDR2 is ANQGSEA in the germline V gene. This chain's CDR3 is CSLYVGTRETQYF. CDR3 in DNA: TGCAGCCTCTACGTAGGCACTCGAGAGACCCAGTACTTC.

The rearrangement joins TRBV6-1 to TRBJ2-5; D is unresolved. Germline-derived CDR1 and CDR2 are MNHNS and SASEGT. This CDR3 spans 13 amino acids. V was shortened by 5 bases and J by 3 bases, with 10 bases between the two germline ends. The DNA for the CDR3 is TGTGCCAGCAGTCCCCAGGAAAAAGAGACCCAGTACTTC. Amino acids: CASSPQEKETQYF.

Notes on this clonotype: Compared with germline, one end of the junction differs, possibly owing to a read error. The chain joins TRBV7-9 to TRBJ1-2; D gene unclear. The CDR3 contains 13 residues. Germline V lookup: CDR1 SEHNR, CDR2 FQNEAQ (reference sequence). CDR3 sequence: CASSSRFNYGHTF. The CDR3 nucleotides read TGTGCCAGCAGCTCTAGGTTTAACTATGGCCACACCTTC.

J is TRBJ2-5 and V is TRBV6-5, with 8 positions matching TRBD2. Germline V gives CDR1 MNHEY, CDR2 SVGAGI. The junction had 1 base not matched to a gene; V was cut back by 1 base and J by 0 bases. The CDR3 runs 15 residues. The CDR3 coding sequence is TGTGCCAGCAGTTACTTAGCGGGGTACCAAGAGACCCAGTACTTC. Translated: CASSYLAGYQETQYF.

The chain uses TRBV7-2 and TRBJ2-4, with TRBD1 matching 9 bases. Germline V CDR1 and CDR2: SGHTA, FQGNSA. This CDR3 spans 15 amino acids. V dropped 5 bases and J dropped 4; count of bases not matched to a gene: 6. The CDR3 region has the DNA TGTGCCAGCAGCCCCGTCGGACAGGGGAAAAACATTCAGTACTTC. Its translation is CASSPVGQGKNIQYF.

This clonotype occurred many times. V and J are TRBV27 and TRBJ2-5; D gene uncertain. Germline V gene sequence: CDR1 MNHEY, CDR2 SMNVEV (reference sequence). The V end lost 4 bases, the J end lost 5 bases, and 11 bases lay between the germline ends. This CDR3 is built from 13 residues. The CDR3 nucleotides read TGTGCCAGCAGTTCCCCCCTGGACGAGACCCAGTACTTC. Translation: CASSSPLDETQYF.

This clonotype occurred a few times. The rearrangement joins TRBV11-3 to TRBJ1-1; the D is unclear. The V gene's germline CDR1 is SGHNT and CDR2 YENEEA. CDR3 length: 13 amino acids. Trimming removed 3 bases at V and 5 bases at J, with 10 bases between. The DNA of the CDR3 is TGTGCCAGCAGCTTGAAGGGCTTAACTGAAGCTTTCTTT. It translates to CASSLKGLTEAFF.

In regard to this clonotype: A read error is possible here, since a much larger clone lies one base away. V usage is TRBV6-5 and J usage is TRBJ1-5, with D tentatively TRBD1 (6 bases). Trimming took 7 bases from V and 9 from J, leaving 16 bases between them. The CDR3 is 13 residues long. In germline, CDR1 is MNHEY, CDR2 SVGAGI. CDR3 residues: CASNEGEGRPQHF. The CDR3 DNA reads as TGTGCCAGCAATGAGGGGGAAGGTCGGCCCCAGCATTTT.

This clonotype appeared a few times. This chain uses TRBV18 with TRBJ2-3, with unresolved D. The CDR3 runs 16 residues. The V end lost 2 bases, the J end lost 0 bases, and 12 bases lay between the germline ends. Germline V lookup: CDR1 KGHSH, CDR2 LQKENI. Here the CDR3 DNA reads TGTGCCAGCTCACCAAACGCGCCTACTAGCACAGATACGCAGTATTTT. This gives the protein CASSPNAPTSTDTQYF.

This clonotype was seen more than once but under ten times. The rearrangement links TRBV4-3 to TRBJ2-7; maybe TRBD2 (5 bases). The end of the DNA fits TRBJ2-1 better, so the J call may be wrong. The CDR3 runs 14 residues. Germline V gene sequence: CDR1 LGHNA, CDR2 YSLEER. CDR3 sequence (DNA): TGCGCCAGCAGCCAAGATACTAGTCTGGATGAGCAGTTCTTC. Translated, it gives CASSQDTSLDEQFF.

This chain uses TRBV29-1 with TRBJ2-5, with TRBD2 matching 13 bases. The J call may be wrong; the DNA end is better matched by TRBJ2-1. Germline V CDR1 and CDR2: SQVTM, ANQGSEA. The CDR3 runs 16 residues. The CDR3, as DNA: TGCAGCGTTGGGCGACAAAGACTAGCGGGGGGATACGAGCAGTTCTTC. The encoded protein is CSVGRQRLAGGYEQFF.

The chain links TRBV7-3 to TRBJ2-1; unclear D gene. The V end was cut by 5 bases, the J end by 0 bases, with 11 bases between. Germline CDR1 SGHTA, CDR2 FQGTGA. CDR3 length equals 15 residues. The CDR3 DNA reads as TGTGCCAGCAGCCCGACACCGAGCTCCTACAATGAGCAGTTCTTC. It specifies CASSPTPSSYNEQFF.

On this clonotype itself: Its ends do not fully match the called genes, so a read error is possible. CDR3 nucleotides: TGTGCCGGCAGCATTATGGGGGGGCTAGACGTGGAGACCCAGTACTTC. It yields the protein CAGSIMGGLDVETQYF. V gene TRBV28 combines with J gene TRBJ2-5; the D gene is possibly TRBD2 (7 bases). CDR1 and CDR2 from the germline V gene are MDHEN and SYDVKM. The CDR3 covers 16 residues. Full variable domain (rest looked up from reference TRBV28 and TRBJ2-5): DVKVTQSSRYLVKRTGEKVFLECVQDMDHENMFWYRQDPGLGLRLIYFSYDVKMKEKGDIPEGYSVSREKKERFSLILESASTNQTSMYLCAGSIMGGLDVETQYFGPGTRLLVL.

The sample holds a few counts of this clonotype. The chain recombines TRBV6-6 with TRBJ2-7; TRBD1 matches 9 bases. V lost 5 bases to trimming and J lost 5 bases; unmatched junction nucleotides: 10. Germline V CDR1 and CDR2: MNHNY, SVGAGI (reference sequence). The CDR3 is 15 amino acids. CDR3 bases: TGTGCCAGCAGTAGAAGGGACAGGGTAACCAACGAGCAGTACTTC. Residues: CASSRRDRVTNEQYF.